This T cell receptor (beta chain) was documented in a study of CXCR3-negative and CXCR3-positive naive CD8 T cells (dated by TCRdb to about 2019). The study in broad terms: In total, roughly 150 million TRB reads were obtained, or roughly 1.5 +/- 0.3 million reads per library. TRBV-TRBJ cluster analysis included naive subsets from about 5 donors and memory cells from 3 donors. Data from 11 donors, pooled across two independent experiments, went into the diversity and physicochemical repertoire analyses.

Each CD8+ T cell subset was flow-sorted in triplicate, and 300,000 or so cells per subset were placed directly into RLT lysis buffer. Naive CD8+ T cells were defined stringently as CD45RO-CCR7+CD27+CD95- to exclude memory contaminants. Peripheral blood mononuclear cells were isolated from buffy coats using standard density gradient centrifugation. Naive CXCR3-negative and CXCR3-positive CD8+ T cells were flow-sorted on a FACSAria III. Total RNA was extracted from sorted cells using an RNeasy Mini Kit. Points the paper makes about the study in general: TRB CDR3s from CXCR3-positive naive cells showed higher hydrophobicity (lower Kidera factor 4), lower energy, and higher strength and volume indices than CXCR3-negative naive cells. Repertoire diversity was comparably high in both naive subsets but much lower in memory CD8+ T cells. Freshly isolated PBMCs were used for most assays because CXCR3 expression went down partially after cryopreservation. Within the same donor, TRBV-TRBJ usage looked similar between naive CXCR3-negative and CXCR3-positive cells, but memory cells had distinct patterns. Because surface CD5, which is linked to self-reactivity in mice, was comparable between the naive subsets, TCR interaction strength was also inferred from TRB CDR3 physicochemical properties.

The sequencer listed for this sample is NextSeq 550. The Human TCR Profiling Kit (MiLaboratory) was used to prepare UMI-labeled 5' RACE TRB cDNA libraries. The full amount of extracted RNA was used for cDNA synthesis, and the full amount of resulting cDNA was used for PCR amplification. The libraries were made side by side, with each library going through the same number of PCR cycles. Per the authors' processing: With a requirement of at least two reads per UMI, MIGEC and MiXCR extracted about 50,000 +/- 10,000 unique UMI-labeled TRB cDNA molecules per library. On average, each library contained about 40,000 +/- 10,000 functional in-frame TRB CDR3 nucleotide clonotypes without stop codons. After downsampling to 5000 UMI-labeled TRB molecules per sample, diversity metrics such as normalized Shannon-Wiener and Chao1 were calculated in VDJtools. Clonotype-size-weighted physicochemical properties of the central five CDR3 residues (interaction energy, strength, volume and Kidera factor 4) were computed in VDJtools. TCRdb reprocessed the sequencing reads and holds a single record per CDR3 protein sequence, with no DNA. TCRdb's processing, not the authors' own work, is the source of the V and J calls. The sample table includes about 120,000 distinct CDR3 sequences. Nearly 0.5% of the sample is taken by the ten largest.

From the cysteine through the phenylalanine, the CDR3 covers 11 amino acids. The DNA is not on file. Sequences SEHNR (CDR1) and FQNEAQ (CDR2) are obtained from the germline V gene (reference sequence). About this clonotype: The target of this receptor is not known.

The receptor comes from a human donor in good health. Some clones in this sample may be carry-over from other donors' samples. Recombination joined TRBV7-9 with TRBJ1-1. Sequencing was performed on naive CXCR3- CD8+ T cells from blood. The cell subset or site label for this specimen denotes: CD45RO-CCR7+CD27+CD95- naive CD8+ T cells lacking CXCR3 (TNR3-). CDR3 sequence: CASSPELPAFF.